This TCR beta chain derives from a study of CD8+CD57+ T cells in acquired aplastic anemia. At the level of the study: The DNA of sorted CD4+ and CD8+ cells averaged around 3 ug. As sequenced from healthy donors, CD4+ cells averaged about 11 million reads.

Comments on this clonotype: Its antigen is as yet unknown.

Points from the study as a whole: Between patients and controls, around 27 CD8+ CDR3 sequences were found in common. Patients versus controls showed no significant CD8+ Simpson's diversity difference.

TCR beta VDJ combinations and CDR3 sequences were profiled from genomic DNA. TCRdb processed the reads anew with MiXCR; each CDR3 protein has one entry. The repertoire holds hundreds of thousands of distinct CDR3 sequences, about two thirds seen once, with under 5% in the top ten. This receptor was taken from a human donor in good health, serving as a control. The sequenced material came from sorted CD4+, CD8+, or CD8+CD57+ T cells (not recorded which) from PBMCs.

The CDR3 sequence is CASSFSQGSEQYF. CDR3 sequence (DNA): TGTGCCAGTAGCTTTTCCCAGGGATCCGAGCAGTACTTC. J is TRBJ2-7 and V is TRBV19; the D gene is possibly TRBD1 (5 bases). CDR3 size: 13 residues. Germline V gives CDR1 LNHDA, CDR2 SQIVND (reference sequence). V gave up 6 bases and J gave up 6 bases, with 15 bases separating them.